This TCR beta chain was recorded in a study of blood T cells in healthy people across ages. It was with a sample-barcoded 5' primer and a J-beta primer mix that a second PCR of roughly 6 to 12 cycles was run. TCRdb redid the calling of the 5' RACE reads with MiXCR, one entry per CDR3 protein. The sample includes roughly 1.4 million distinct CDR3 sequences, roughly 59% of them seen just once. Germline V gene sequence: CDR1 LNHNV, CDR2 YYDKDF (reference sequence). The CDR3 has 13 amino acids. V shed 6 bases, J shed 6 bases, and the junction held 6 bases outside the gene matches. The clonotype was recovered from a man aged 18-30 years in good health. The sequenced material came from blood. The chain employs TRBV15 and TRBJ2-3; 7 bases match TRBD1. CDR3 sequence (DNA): TGTGCCACCAGGCAAGGGGGCGACGATACGCAGTATTTT. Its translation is CATRQGGDDTQYF.